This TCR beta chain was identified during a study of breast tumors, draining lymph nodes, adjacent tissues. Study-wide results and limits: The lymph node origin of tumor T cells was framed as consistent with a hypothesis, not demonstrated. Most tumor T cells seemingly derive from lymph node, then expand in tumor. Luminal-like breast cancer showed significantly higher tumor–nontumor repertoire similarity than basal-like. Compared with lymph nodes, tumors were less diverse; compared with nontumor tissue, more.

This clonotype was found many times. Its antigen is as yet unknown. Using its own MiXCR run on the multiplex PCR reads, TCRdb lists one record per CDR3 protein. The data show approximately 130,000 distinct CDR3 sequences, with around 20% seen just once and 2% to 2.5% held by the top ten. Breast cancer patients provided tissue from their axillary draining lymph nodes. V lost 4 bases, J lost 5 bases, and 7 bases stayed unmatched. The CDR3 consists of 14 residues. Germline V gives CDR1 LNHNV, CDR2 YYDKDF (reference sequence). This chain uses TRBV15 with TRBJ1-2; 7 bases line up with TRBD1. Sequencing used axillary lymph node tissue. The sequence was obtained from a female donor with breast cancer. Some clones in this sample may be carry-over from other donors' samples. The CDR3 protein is CATSKGAEEYGYTF. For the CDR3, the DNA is TGTGCCACCAGCAAGGGGGCCGAAGAATATGGCTACACCTTC. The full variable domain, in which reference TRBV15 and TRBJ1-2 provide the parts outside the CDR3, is DAMVIQNPRYQVTQFGKPVTLSCSQTLNHNVMYWYQQKSSQAPKLLFHYYDKDFNNEADTPDNFQSRRPNTSFCFLDIRSPGLGDTAMYLCATSKGAEEYGYTFGSGTRLTVV.